This T cell receptor (beta chain) was recovered during a study of T cell changes during pregnancy in multiple sclerosis. Clones were sequenced by immunoSEQ multiplex PCR, and TCRdb holds only the in-frame ones, with some missing. The data show around 48,000 clones, with around 92% seen just once and more than 0.7% held by the top ten. This clonotype originated in a female donor in good health, enrolled as a control in a pregnancy study. Sequenced here: CD4+ T cells from peripheral blood mononuclear cells, sampled in the second trimester of pregnancy.

The CDR3 protein is CASSLKQGDTEAFF. For the CDR3, the DNA is TGTGCCAGCAGCTTAAAGCAGGGGGACACTGAAGCTTTCTTT. V is TRBV7-3 and J is TRBJ1-1, with 7 bases matching TRBD1. CDR1 and CDR2 from the germline V gene are SGHTA and FQGTGA. The CDR3 has 14 residues. After removal of 1 base from V and 3 bases from J, the junction contained 2 bases not matched to a gene.